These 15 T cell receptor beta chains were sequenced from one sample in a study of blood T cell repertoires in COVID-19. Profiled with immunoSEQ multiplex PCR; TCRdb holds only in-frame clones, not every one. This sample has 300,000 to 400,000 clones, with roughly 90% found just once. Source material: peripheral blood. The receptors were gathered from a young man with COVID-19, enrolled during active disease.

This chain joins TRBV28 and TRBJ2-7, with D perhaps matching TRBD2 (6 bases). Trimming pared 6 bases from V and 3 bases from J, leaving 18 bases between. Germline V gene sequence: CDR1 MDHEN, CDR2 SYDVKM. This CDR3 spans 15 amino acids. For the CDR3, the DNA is TGTGCCAGCAGAGATACTAGCTTGGGTCGCTACGAGCAGTACTTC. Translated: CASRDTSLGRYEQYF.

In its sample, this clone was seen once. The CDR3, as DNA: TGTGCCATCAGCTCGGGACAGGGGACCTCCTACGAGCAGTACTTC. It codes for CAISSGQGTSYEQYF. The rearrangement joins TRBV10-3 to TRBJ2-7; 10 bases map to TRBD1. Germline trimming cut 6 bases from V and 0 bases from J; bases unmatched to any gene: 5. Germline V gene data show CDR1 as ENHRY and CDR2 as SYGVKD. The CDR3 extends over 15 amino acids.

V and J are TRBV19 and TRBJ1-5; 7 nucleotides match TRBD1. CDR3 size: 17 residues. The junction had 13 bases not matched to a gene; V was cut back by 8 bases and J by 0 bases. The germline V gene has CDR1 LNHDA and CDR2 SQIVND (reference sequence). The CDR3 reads CASGRDSRLSSNQPQHF. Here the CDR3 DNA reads TGTGCCAGTGGCCGGGACAGTCGGCTGAGTAGCAATCAGCCCCAGCATTTT.

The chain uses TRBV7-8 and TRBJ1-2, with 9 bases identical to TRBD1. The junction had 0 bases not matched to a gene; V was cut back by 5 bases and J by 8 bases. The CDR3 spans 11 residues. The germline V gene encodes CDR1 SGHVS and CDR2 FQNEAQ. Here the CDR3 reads CASSTGGGYTF. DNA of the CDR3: TGTGCCAGCAGCACAGGGGGCGGCTACACCTTC. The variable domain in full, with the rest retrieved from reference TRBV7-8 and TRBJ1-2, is GAGVSQSPRYKVAKRGQDVALRCDPISGHVSLFWYQQALGQGPEFLTYFQNEAQLDKSGLPSDRFFAERPEGSVSTLKIQRTQQEDSAVYLCASSTGGGYTFGSGTRLTVV.

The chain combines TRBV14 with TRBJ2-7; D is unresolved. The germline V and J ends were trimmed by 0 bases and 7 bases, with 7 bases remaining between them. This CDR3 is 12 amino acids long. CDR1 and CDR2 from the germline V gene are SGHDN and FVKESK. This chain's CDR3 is CASSQDLREQYF. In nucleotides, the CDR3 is TGTGCCAGCAGCCAAGACTTGCGGGAGCAGTACTTC.

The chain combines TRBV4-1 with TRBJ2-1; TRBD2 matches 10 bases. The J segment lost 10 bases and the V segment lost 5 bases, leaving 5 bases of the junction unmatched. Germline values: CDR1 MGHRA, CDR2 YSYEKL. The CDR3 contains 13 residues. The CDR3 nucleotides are TGCGCCAGCAGCTTAAATAGCGGGAGGGAGCAGTTCTTC. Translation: CASSLNSGREQFF.

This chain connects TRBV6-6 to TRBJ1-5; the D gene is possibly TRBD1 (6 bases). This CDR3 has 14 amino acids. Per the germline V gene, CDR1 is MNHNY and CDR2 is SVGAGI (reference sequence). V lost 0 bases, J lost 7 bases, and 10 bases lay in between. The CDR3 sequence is CASSYSTGQQPQHF. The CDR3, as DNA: TGTGCCAGCAGTTACTCTACAGGGCAGCAGCCCCAGCATTTT.

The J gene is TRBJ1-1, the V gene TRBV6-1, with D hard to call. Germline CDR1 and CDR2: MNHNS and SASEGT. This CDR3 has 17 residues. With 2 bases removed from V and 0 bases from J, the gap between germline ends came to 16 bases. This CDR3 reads CASSERLRKAVNTEAFF. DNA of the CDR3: TGTGCCAGCAGTGAAAGGTTGAGGAAGGCAGTGAACACTGAAGCTTTCTTT.

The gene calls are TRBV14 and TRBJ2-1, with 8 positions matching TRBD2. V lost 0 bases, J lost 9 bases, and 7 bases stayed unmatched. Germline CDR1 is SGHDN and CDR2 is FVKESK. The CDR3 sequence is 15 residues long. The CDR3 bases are TGTGCCAGCAGCCAAGACCGGACTAGCCGTGCTGAGCAGTTCTTC. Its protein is CASSQDRTSRAEQFF.

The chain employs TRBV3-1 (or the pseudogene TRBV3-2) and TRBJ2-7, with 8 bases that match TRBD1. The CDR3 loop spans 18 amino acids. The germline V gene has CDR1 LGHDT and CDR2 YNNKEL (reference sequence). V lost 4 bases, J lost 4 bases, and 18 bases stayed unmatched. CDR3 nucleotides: TGTGCCAGCAGCCGGAATTTGCGAAGGTCAGGGGGCGTGTACGAGCAGTACTTC. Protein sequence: CASSRNLRRSGGVYEQYF.

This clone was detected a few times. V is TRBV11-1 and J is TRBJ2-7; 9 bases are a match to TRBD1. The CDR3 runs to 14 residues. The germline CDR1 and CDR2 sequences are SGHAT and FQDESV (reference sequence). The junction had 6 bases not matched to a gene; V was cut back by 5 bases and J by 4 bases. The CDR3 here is CASSPGTGWYEQYF. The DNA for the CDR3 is TGTGCCAGCAGCCCCGGGACAGGGTGGTACGAGCAGTACTTC.

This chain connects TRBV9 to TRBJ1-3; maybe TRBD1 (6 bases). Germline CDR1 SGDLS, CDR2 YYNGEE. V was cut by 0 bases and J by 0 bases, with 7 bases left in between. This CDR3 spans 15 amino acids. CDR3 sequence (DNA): TGTGCCAGCAGCGTAGCGGGACACTCTGGAAACACCATATATTTT. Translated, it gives CASSVAGHSGNTIYF.

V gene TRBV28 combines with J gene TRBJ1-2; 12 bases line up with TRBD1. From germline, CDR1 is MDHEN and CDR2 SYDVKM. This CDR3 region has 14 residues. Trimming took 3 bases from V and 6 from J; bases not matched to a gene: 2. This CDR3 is CASSLGQGADGYTF. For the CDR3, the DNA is TGTGCCAGCAGTTTGGGACAGGGGGCTGATGGCTACACCTTC.

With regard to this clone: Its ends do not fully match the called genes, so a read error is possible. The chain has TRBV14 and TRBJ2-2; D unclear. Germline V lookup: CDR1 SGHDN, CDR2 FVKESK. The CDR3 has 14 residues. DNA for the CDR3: TGTGCCAGTAGCCGGGCCATGAACACCGGGGAGCTGTTTTTT. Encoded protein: CASSRAMNTGELFF.

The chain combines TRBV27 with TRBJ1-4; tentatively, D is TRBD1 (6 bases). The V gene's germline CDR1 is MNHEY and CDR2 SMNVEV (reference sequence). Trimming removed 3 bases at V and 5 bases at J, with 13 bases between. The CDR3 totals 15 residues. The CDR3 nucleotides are TGTGCCAGCAGTTTCAGGGGAAGGGCCAATGAAAAACTGTTTTTT. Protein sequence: CASSFRGRANEKLFF.